These 21 T cell receptor beta chains were sequenced from one sample in a study of T cell responses to AZD1222 COVID-19 vaccine. Measured with immunoSEQ multiplex PCR; TCRdb has only the in-frame clones, and not every one. The sample carries more than 85,000 clones, around 87% recorded once. The sample consisted of peripheral blood, taken on day 0 of AZD1222 vaccination. Receptors were obtained from an adult in good health.

The V call is TRBV18, the J call TRBJ1-6; D gene unclear. In germline, CDR1 is KGHSH, CDR2 LQKENI. This CDR3 has 15 amino acids. V lost 4 bases to trimming and J lost 6 bases, with 13 bases between them. CDR3 amino acids: CASSLEGPSNSPLHF. In DNA form, the CDR3 reads TGTGCCAGCTCACTCGAGGGCCCCAGTAATTCACCCCTCCACTTT.

The genes are TRBV19 and TRBJ1-4; D remains ambiguous. The CDR3 runs to 15 residues. V was cut by 3 bases and J by 0 bases, with 8 bases left in between. Germline values: CDR1 LNHDA, CDR2 SQIVND (reference sequence). Written as DNA, the CDR3 is TGTGCCAGTAGTATGATGACTACAACTAATGAAAAACTGTTTTTT. Translated, it gives CASSMMTTTNEKLFF.

CDR3 coding DNA: TGTGCCAGCAGCGTAGCTCAGGGGGCGCCTGGAAACACCATATATTTT. This encodes CASSVAQGAPGNTIYF. The rearrangement uses TRBV9 and TRBJ1-3, with 8 bases matching TRBD1. Germline V gene sequence: CDR1 SGDLS, CDR2 YYNGEE. V was pared by 0 bases and J by 2 bases, with 4 bases of the junction left unmatched. The CDR3 totals 16 residues.

The genes are TRBV29-1 and TRBJ1-3; the match to TRBD1 covers 9 bases. CDR1 is SQVTM and CDR2 is ANQGSEA in the germline V gene. The CDR3 consists of 15 residues. Trimming took 5 bases from V and 2 from J; bases not matched to a gene: 7. CDR3 sequence (DNA): TGCAGCGTTACCGGGACAGGGATCCCTGGAAACACCATATATTTT. Amino acids: CSVTGTGIPGNTIYF.

The V call is TRBV27, the J call TRBJ1-6; tentatively, D is TRBD1 (6 bases). Germline-derived CDR1 and CDR2 are MNHEY and SMNVEV (reference sequence). V lost 5 bases, J lost 7 bases, and 15 bases lay in between. The CDR3 covers 15 residues. CDR3 region: CASSKQGRSNSPLHF. Written as DNA, the CDR3 is TGTGCCAGCAGTAAACAGGGAAGGTCCAATTCACCCCTCCACTTT.

The CDR3 loop is CASSEGRGGFYEQYF. The CDR3 coding sequence is TGTGCCAGCAGTGAAGGACGAGGAGGGTTCTACGAGCAGTACTTC. This chain connects TRBV2 to TRBJ2-7; D possibly corresponds to TRBD2 (6 bases). V was shortened by 1 base and J by 3 bases, with 13 bases between the two germline ends. Germline lookup yields CDR1 SNHLY and CDR2 FYNNEI. There are 15 residues in the CDR3.

The gene calls are TRBV15 and TRBJ1-5; 7 bases agree with TRBD1. The V gene end was trimmed by 6 bases and the J gene end by 3 bases; junction bases not matched to a gene: 8. The CDR3 covers 15 residues. The germline CDR1 and CDR2 sequences are LNHNV and YYDKDF (reference sequence). CDR3 sequence: CATRTNDRANQPQHF. The CDR3 region has the DNA TGTGCCACCAGGACGAACGACAGGGCCAATCAGCCCCAGCATTTT.

This chain joins TRBV2 and TRBJ1-5, with a tentative D call TRBD1 (6 bases). The ends were cut back, 4 bases at V and 0 bases at J, with 19 bases in the middle. The CDR3 is 18 residues long. CDR1 SNHLY and CDR2 FYNNEI come from the germline V gene. Here the CDR3 DNA reads TGTGCCAGCAGTGCAGACAGGATTGAGGACTATAGCAATCAGCCCCAGCATTTT. It specifies CASSADRIEDYSNQPQHF.

The sample holds a few counts of this clone. V gene TRBV5-6 combines with J gene TRBJ1-1; D unresolved. Germline CDR1 and CDR2: SGHDT and YYEEEE. The CDR3 consists of 13 residues. Trimming cost V 7 bases and J 5 bases, with 15 bases left between them. Here the CDR3 reads CASRVGVGTEAFF. The DNA of the CDR3 is TGTGCCAGCCGTGTCGGGGTAGGGACTGAAGCTTTCTTT.

Turning to this clone: At one boundary the junction diverges from the germline segment, which might be a read error. The V call is TRBV13, the J call TRBJ1-1; a possible D gene is TRBD1 (5 bases). This CDR3 is 17 amino acids long. Germline CDR1 reads PRHDT; CDR2 reads FYEKMQ (reference sequence). DNA for the CDR3: TGTGCCAGCAGTTTAGGAACCTCACAGGAGATGAACACTGAAGCTTTCTTT. Translation gives CASSLGTSQEMNTEAFF.

The rearrangement links TRBV9 to TRBJ1-3; D call uncertain. Trimming shortened V by 4 bases and J by 4 bases, and 12 bases separated the two germline ends. Looked up from germline, CDR1 is SGDLS and CDR2 is YYNGEE. This CDR3 spans 14 amino acids. The CDR3 here is CASSSRGKGNTIYF. In DNA, the CDR3 is TGTGCCAGCAGCAGTCGGGGTAAAGGAAACACCATATATTTT.

The chain employs TRBV28 and TRBJ1-2; D is ambiguous. Germline V gene lookup returns CDR1 MDHEN and CDR2 SYDVKM. The V gene lost 2 bases and the J gene lost 2 bases, with 9 bases spanning the gap. There are 14 residues in the CDR3. The CDR3 nucleotides read TGTGCCAGCAGTTTAAAAAGGACCAACTATGGCTACACCTTC. Its translation: CASSLKRTNYGYTF.

The gene calls are TRBV11-3 and TRBJ1-5, with D possibly TRBD1 on 5 matching bases. There are 17 residues in the CDR3. The V end lost 4 bases, the J end lost 0 bases, and 16 bases lay between the germline ends. Germline V gene sequence: CDR1 SGHNT, CDR2 YENEEA. The DNA of the CDR3 is TGTGCCAGCAGCTCAACCACAGGACATAATAGCAATCAGCCCCAGCATTTT. It is translated as CASSSTTGHNSNQPQHF.

V gene TRBV6-1 combines with J gene TRBJ2-1; 7 bases match TRBD1. J gave up 5 bases and V 3 bases, and 10 bases lay outside the gene matches. Germline CDR1 is MNHNS and CDR2 is SASEGT. This CDR3 is 16 amino acids long. In DNA form, the CDR3 reads TGTGCCAGCAGTGACCTAGTCGGGACAGAAAACAATGAGCAGTTCTTC. Translating gives CASSDLVGTENNEQFF.

In this sample, this clone turned up once. The chain couples TRBV28 to TRBJ1-2, with a possible D match to TRBD1 (5 bases). Germline V CDR1 and CDR2: MDHEN, SYDVKM. Between the trimmed V and J ends, which lost 8 bases and 4 bases, there was a span of 11 bases. This CDR3 contains 12 residues. CDR3 nucleotide sequence: TGTGCCAGCGTCTCGGGGGTCTATGGCTACACCTTC. Its protein is CASVSGVYGYTF.

J is TRBJ1-6 and V is TRBV3-1 (or the pseudogene TRBV3-2); D is ambiguous. V was pared by 6 bases and J by 8 bases, with 11 bases between. Per the germline V gene, CDR1 is LGHDT and CDR2 is YNNKEL (reference sequence). The CDR3 sequence is 13 residues long. As DNA, the CDR3 is TGTGCCAGCAGGGCCTTTTCGGATTCACCCCTCCACTTT. This codes for CASRAFSDSPLHF.

The chain has TRBV7-9 and TRBJ1-1, with D possibly matching TRBD1 (6 bases). Trimming left V 5 bases short and J 1 base short, with 11 bases between. The germline CDR1 and CDR2 sequences are SEHNR and FQNEAQ (reference sequence). The CDR3 consists of 14 residues. CDR3 coding DNA: TGTGCCAGCAGCCAGGACAGATGGAACACTGAAGCTTTCTTT. It translates to CASSQDRWNTEAFF. Based on the CDR3 plus reference TRBV7-9 and TRBJ1-1, the full variable domain is DTGVSQNPRHKITKRGQNVTFRCDPISEHNRLYWYRQTLGQGPEFLTYFQNEAQLEKSRLLSDRFSAERPKGSFSTLEIQRTEQGDSAMYLCASSQDRWNTEAFFGQGTRLTVV.

This chain links TRBV3-1 (or the pseudogene TRBV3-2) with TRBJ2-2; TRBD2 matches 7 bases. The ends lost 4 bases at V and 7 bases at J; junction bases unmatched: 9. This CDR3 region has 15 residues. Germline assignment: CDR1 LGHDT and CDR2 YNNKEL (reference sequence). For the CDR3, the DNA is TGTGCCAGCAGCCCCTTGGGCGGGGGAGGCGGGGAGCTGTTTTTT. Its translation: CASSPLGGGGGELFF.

The CDR3 nucleotides read TGTGCCAGCAGTTTAGGGTGGGGAGGAATGAACACTGAAGCTTTCTTT. As protein: CASSLGWGGMNTEAFF. The chain combines TRBV28 with TRBJ1-1, with D uncertain. With 2 bases removed from V and 0 bases from J, the gap between germline ends came to 13 bases. CDR3 size: 16 residues. In germline, CDR1 is MDHEN, CDR2 SYDVKM.

This chain uses TRBV10-3 with TRBJ1-1; D unresolved. V was trimmed by 2 bases and J by 6 bases, leaving 16 bases between them. This CDR3 has 15 residues. Germline V gene sequence: CDR1 ENHRY, CDR2 SYGVKD. CDR3 coding DNA: TGTGCCATCAGTGAGACCTCGGGTTCTCACGCTGAAGCTTTCTTT. As protein: CAISETSGSHAEAFF.

The rearrangement uses TRBV5-4 and TRBJ2-7; TRBD2 matches at 13 bases. The CDR3 runs to 18 residues. V dropped 6 bases and J dropped 2; count of bases not matched to a gene: 14. Germline assignment: CDR1 SGHNT and CDR2 YYREEE (reference sequence). DNA of the CDR3: TGTGCCAGCACCCCGGGACTAGCGGGATTCTTGGGGGCCTACGAGCAGTACTTC. Its protein is CASTPGLAGFLGAYEQYF.